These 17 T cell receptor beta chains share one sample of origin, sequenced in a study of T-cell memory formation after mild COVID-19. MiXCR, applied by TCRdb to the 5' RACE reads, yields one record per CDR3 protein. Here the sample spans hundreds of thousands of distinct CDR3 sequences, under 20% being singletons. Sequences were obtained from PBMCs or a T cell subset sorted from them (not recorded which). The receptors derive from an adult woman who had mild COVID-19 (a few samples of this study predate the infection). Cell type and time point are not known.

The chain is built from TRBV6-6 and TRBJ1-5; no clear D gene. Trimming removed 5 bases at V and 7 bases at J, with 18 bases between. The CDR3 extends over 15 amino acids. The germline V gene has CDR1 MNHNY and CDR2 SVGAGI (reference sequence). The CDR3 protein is CASSTSVDPGQPQHF. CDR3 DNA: TGTGCCAGCAGTACCTCCGTTGACCCGGGGCAGCCCCAGCATTTT.

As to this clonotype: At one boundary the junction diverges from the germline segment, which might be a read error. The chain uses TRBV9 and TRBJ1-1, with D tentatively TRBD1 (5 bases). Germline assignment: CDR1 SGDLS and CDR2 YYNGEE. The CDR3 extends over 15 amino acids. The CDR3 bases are TGTGCCAGCAGCCCAGATCCAGGACACAAACCACCCCCACTTTTT. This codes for CASSPDPGHKPPPLF.

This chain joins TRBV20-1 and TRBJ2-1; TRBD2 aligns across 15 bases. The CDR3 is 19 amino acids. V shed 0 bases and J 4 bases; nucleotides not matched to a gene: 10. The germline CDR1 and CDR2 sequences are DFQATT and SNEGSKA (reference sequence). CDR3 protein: CSARDRDGTSGRTYNEQFF. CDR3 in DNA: TGCAGTGCTAGAGATAGAGACGGGACTAGCGGGAGGACATACAATGAGCAGTTCTTC.

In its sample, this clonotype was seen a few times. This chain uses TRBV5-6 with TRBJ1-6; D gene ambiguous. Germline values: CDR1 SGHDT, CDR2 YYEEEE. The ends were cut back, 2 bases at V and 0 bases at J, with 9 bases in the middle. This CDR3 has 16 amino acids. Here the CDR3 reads CASSLDGSSYNSPLHF. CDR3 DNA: TGTGCCAGCAGCTTAGATGGGAGCTCCTATAATTCACCCCTCCACTTT.

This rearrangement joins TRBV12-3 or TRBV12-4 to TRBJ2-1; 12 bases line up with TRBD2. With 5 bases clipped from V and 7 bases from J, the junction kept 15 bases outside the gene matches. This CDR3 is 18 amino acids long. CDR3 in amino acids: CASSLRLLAGGGGNEQFF. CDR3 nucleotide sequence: TGTGCCAGCAGTCTAAGATTACTAGCGGGAGGCGGAGGGAATGAGCAGTTCTTC.

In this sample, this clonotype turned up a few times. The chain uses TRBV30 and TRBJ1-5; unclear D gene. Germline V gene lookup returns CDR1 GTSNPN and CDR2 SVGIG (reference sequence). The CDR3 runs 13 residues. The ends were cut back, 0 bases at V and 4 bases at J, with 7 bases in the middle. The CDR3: CAWSVDENQPQHF. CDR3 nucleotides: TGTGCCTGGAGTGTCGACGAGAATCAGCCCCAGCATTTT.

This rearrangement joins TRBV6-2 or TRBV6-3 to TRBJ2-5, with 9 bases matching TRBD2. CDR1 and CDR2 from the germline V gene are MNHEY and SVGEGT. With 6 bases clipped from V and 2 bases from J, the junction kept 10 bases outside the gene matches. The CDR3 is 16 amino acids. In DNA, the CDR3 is TGTGCCAGCAGACCCCAAGTAGCGGGGGCTCAAGAGACCCAGTACTTC. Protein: CASRPQVAGAQETQYF.

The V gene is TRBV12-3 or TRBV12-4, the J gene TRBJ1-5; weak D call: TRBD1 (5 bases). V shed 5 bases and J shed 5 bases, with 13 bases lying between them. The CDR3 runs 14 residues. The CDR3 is CASSGRGSDQPQHF. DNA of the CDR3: TGTGCCAGCAGTGGGAGGGGTTCGGATCAGCCCCAGCATTTT.

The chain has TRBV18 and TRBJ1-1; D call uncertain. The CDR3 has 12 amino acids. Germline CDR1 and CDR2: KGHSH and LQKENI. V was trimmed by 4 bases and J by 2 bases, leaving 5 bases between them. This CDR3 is CASSHKNTEAFF. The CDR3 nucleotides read TGTGCCAGCTCACATAAAAACACTGAAGCTTTCTTT.

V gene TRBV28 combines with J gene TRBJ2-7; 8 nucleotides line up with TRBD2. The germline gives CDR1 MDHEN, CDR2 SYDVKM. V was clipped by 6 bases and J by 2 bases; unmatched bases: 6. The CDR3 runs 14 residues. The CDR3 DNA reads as TGTGCCAGCAGCACTAGCGGAGAAACCTACGAGCAGTACTTC. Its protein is CASSTSGETYEQYF. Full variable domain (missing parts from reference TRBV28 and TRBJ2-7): DVKVTQSSRYLVKRTGEKVFLECVQDMDHENMFWYRQDPGLGLRLIYFSYDVKMKEKGDIPEGYSVSREKKERFSLILESASTNQTSMYLCASSTSGETYEQYFGPGTRLTVT.

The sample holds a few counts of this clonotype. CDR3 DNA sequence: TGCGCCAGCAGCTCGGCGGGACAGCGGGAGGAAAAACTGTTTTTT. Translation: CASSSAGQREEKLFF. The chain recombines TRBV5-1 with TRBJ1-4; 7 bases are a match to TRBD1. CDR3 size: 15 residues. Germline-derived CDR1 and CDR2 are SGHRS and YFSETQ. Trimming at V came to 3 bases and at J to 8 bases, leaving 10 bases not matched to a gene.

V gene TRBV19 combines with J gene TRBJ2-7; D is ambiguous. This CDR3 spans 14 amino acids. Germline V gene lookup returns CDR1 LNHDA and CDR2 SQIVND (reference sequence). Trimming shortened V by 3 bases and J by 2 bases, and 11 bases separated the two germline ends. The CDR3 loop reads CASSIVANAYEQYF. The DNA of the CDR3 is TGTGCCAGTAGTATTGTGGCCAACGCCTACGAGCAGTACTTC.

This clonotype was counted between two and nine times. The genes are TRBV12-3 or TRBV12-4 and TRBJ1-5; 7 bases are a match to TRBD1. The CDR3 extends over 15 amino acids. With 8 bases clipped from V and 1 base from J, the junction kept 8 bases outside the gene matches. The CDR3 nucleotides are TGTGCCAGCTCCGCACAGGGGAAGAGCAATCAGCCCCAGCATTTT. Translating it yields CASSAQGKSNQPQHF.

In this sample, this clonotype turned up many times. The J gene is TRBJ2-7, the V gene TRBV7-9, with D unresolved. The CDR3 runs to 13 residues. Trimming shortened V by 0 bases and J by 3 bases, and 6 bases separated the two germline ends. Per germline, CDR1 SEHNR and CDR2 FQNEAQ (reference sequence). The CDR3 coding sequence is TGTGCCAGCAGCTTAGCGGGTTACTACGAGCAGTACTTC. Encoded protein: CASSLAGYYEQYF.

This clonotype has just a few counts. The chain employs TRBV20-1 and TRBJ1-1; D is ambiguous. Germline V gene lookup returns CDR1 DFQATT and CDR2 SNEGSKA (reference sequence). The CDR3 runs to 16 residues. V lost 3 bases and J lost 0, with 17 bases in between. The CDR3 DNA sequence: TGCAGTGCTAGGAATACAAACGGGTTTCTGAACACTGAAGCTTTCTTT. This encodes CSARNTNGFLNTEAFF.

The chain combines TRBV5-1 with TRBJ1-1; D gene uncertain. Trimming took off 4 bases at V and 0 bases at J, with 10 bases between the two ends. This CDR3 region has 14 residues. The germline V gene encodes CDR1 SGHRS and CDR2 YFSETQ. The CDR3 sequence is CASSIGRLNTEAFF. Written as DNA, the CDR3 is TGCGCCAGCAGCATAGGACGGTTGAACACTGAAGCTTTCTTT. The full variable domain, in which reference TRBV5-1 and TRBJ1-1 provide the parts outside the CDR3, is KAGVTQTPRYLIKTRGQQVTLSCSPISGHRSVSWYQQTPGQGLQFLFEYFSETQRNKGNFPGRFSGRQFSNSRSEMNVSTLELGDSALYLCASSIGRLNTEAFFGQGTRLTVV.

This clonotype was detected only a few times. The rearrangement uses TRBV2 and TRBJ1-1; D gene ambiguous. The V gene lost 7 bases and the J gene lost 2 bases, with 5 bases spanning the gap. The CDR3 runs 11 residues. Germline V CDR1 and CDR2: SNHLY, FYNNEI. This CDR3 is CASNRNTEAFF. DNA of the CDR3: TGTGCCAGCAATAGAAACACTGAAGCTTTCTTT.